This paragraph covers one T cell receptor (beta chain) sequence. The antigen this receptor binds is unknown. Base qualities are not recorded, but no much larger clone differs from it by a single base. Libraries came from the immunoSEQ multiplex PCR assay. Held by TCRdb, this immuneACCESS table contains in-frame sequences only and omits some clones. Under half of the omission traces to an unresolved V gene where checked; the cause of the rest is unknown. Recorded for this sample are fewer than 90,000 clones; 94% of them occurred a single time. About 0.26% of the sample lies in the top ten. V is reduced by 7 bases and J by 2 bases, leaving a spacing of 15 bases between them. CDR1 and CDR2, per the germline V gene, are MNHNS and SASEGT. The CDR3 runs 14 residues from the cysteine to the phenylalanine. Only the CDR3 portion is preserved as DNA: 42 bases, with reading frame beginning at the first base. The entry originates in a study of technical replicates of blood from a handful of donors (dated by TCRdb to about 2017).

The receptor was isolated from a human donor in good health. Recombination joined TRBV6-1 with TRBJ2-7; the best D guess is TRBD1, with 6 bases matching. Material for sequencing was T cells isolated from PBMCs. The CDR3 reads CASTERQATYEQYF. The base sequence is TGTGCCAGCACCGAACGACAGGCAACCTACGAGCAGTACTTC.